The 15 T cell receptor beta chains given below trace back to one sample, sequenced in a study of cytomegalovirus exposure and HLA in healthy donors. The study ran its PCR with 60 Vbeta and 13 Jbeta primers. TCRdb's table, derived via immunoSEQ multiplex PCR, lists solely in-frame clones and lacks some. The table records about 120,000 clones, around 10% of them present only once. Sequencing was carried out using PBMCs. These receptors came from a man aged 30 to 39 in good health and CMV-seronegative.

The chain couples TRBV5-1 to TRBJ2-7; D ambiguous. Germline CDR1 SGHRS, CDR2 YFSETQ. V was clipped by 0 bases and J by 3 bases, with 10 bases between them. The CDR3 loop spans 14 amino acids. The CDR3: CASSLGWADYEQYF. Here the CDR3 DNA reads TGCGCCAGCAGCTTGGGGTGGGCAGACTACGAGCAGTACTTC.

This rearrangement joins TRBV9 to TRBJ2-7; maybe TRBD2 (5 bases). CDR3 length: 14 amino acids. CDR1 is SGDLS and CDR2 is YYNGEE in the germline V gene. V dropped 3 bases and J dropped 3 bases, with 13 bases sitting between them. The CDR3 here is CASSEGGSGYEQYF. CDR3 nucleotides: TGTGCCAGCAGCGAGGGCGGGTCTGGCTACGAGCAGTACTTC.

The rearrangement links TRBV11-3 to TRBJ1-1, with D unresolved. CDR1 is SGHNT, CDR2 YENEEA, per germline. The CDR3 runs 13 residues. V was shortened by 6 bases and J by 2 bases, with 10 bases between the two germline ends. CDR3 sequence (DNA): TGTGCCAGCAGGTCTACCTTAAACACTGAAGCTTTCTTT. Amino acids: CASRSTLNTEAFF.

The CDR3 bases are TGTGCCAGTAGTCTAACAGAACTTAGCAATCAGCCCCAGCATTTT. Translated: CASSLTELSNQPQHF. J is TRBJ1-5 and V is TRBV19, with D unclear. The CDR3 consists of 15 residues. The germline gives CDR1 LNHDA, CDR2 SQIVND (reference sequence). Between the trimmed V and J ends, which lost 5 bases and 0 bases, there was a span of 11 bases.

The chain uses TRBV30 and TRBJ2-7; no firm D call. Germline lookup yields CDR1 GTSNPN and CDR2 SVGIG (reference sequence). This CDR3 comprises 13 residues. Between the trimmed V and J ends, which lost 0 bases and 2 bases, there was a span of 8 bases. The CDR3 DNA is TGTGCCTGGAGTGTACCACTCCCCTACGAGCAGTACTTC. Its protein is CAWSVPLPYEQYF.

This chain uses TRBV11-1 with TRBJ2-7; 14 bases fit TRBD2. V dropped 6 bases and J dropped 3; count of bases not matched to a gene: 4. CDR1 and CDR2 from the germline V gene are SGHAT and FQDESV (reference sequence). This CDR3 contains 15 residues. The CDR3 is CASRPGLAGVYEQYF. The CDR3 coding sequence is TGTGCCAGCAGGCCGGGACTAGCGGGAGTCTACGAGCAGTACTTC.

This chain joins TRBV19 and TRBJ1-2; the D is unclear. The CDR3 consists of 11 residues. V lost 7 bases and J lost 8, with 11 bases in between. Germline CDR1 is LNHDA and CDR2 is SQIVND (reference sequence). The CDR3 loop reads CASTTDGGYTF. CDR3 DNA: TGTGCCAGTACCACAGACGGAGGCTACACCTTC.

This sequence joins TRBV29-1 and TRBJ2-3; 13 nucleotides align to TRBD2. V gave up 6 bases and J gave up 0 bases; unmatched junction bases: 6. CDR1 and CDR2 from the germline V gene are SQVTM and ANQGSEA. The CDR3 totals 16 residues. The CDR3 DNA reads TGCAGCGTCCCCGGACTAGCGGGGGTTAGCACAGATACGCAGTATTTT. Encoded protein: CSVPGLAGVSTDTQYF.

Comments on this clone: The junction does not match germline at one end; this may be a read error. The V gene is TRBV7-7, the J gene TRBJ2-5, with 11 bases identical to TRBD2. Per germline, CDR1 SSHAT and CDR2 FNYEAQ (reference sequence). The CDR3 length is 17 residues. The CDR3 spells CASSPGRLAGGRETQYF. The CDR3 coding sequence is TGTGCTAGCAGCCCGGGCCGGTTAGCGGGAGGGAGGGAGACCCAGTACTTC. Looking up the rest from reference TRBV7-7 and TRBJ2-5 gives the full variable domain: GAGVSQSPRYKVTKRGQDVTLRCDPISSHATLYWYQQALGQGPEFLTYFNYEAQPDKSGLPSDRFSAERPEGSISTLTIQRTEQRDSAMYRCASSPGRLAGGRETQYFGPGTRLLVL.

This chain joins TRBV7-6 and TRBJ2-7; a possible D gene is TRBD2 (7 bases). Between the trimmed V and J ends, which lost 5 bases and 7 bases, there was a span of 24 bases. The CDR3 covers 16 residues. Germline V gives CDR1 SGHVS, CDR2 FNYEAQ. This CDR3 reads CASSPEGGGSFGEQYF. CDR3 bases: TGTGCCAGCAGCCCCGAGGGGGGCGGGAGCTTCGGAGAGCAGTACTTC.

The genes are TRBV4-1 and TRBJ2-7, with TRBD1 matching 7 bases. This CDR3 region has 15 residues. V trimming: 3 bases; J trimming: 2 bases; junction bases outside the gene matches: 7. Germline V gene lookup returns CDR1 MGHRA and CDR2 YSYEKL. As DNA, the CDR3 is TGCGCCAGCAGCCAGCTTGAACAGGGGCCCTACGAGCAGTACTTC. This encodes CASSQLEQGPYEQYF.

The chain uses TRBV29-1 and TRBJ2-2, with D perhaps TRBD1 (7 bases). Germline CDR1 and CDR2: SQVTM and ANQGSEA. V was clipped by 6 bases and J by 1 base, with 18 bases between them. The CDR3 runs 16 residues. CDR3 sequence: CSVSPGGGWNTGELFF. Written as DNA, the CDR3 is TGCAGCGTATCTCCTGGAGGGGGCTGGAACACCGGGGAGCTGTTTTTT.

This clone turned up a few times. The chain employs TRBV10-3 and TRBJ2-7; tentative D call: TRBD1 (5 bases). Deletions cut 2 bases from V and 0 bases from J, with 11 bases between. Germline V gene data show CDR1 as ENHRY and CDR2 as SYGVKD. The CDR3 sequence is 15 residues long. The CDR3 bases are TGTGCCATCAGTGAGGAGTCAGGGAACTCCTACGAGCAGTACTTC. Translated: CAISEESGNSYEQYF.

The V call is TRBV10-3, the J call TRBJ1-3; D perhaps matches TRBD1 (6 bases). V lost 7 bases and J 4 bases, leaving 14 bases between the germline ends. In germline, CDR1 is ENHRY, CDR2 SYGVKD. This CDR3 is built from 14 residues. Here the CDR3 DNA reads TGTGCCATCATCGCACAGGGTGGCGGAAACACCATATATTTT. Amino acid sequence: CAIIAQGGGNTIYF.

This clone has a handful of counts. This chain uses TRBV4-1 with TRBJ2-2; D unresolved. Germline CDR1 and CDR2: MGHRA and YSYEKL. V lost 3 bases and J 6 bases, leaving 5 bases between the germline ends. The CDR3 is 12 amino acids. In DNA, the CDR3 is TGCGCCAGCAGCCACCGGGCCGGGGAGCTGTTTTTT. Translated, it gives CASSHRAGELFF.